The clone carrying this T cell receptor (beta chain) appeared once. The antigen is unknown. Second-dose intervals of approximately 4 or approximately 12 weeks were pooled. This specimen belongs to a study of T cell responses to AZD1222 COVID-19 vaccine. Libraries were prepared by immunoSEQ multiplex PCR; TCRdb keeps only in-frame clonotypes and omits some of them. The repertoire includes around 56,000 clones, around 92% of them detected once, and roughly 15% sits in the top ten. V lost 6 bases and J 1 base, leaving 15 bases between the germline ends. Germline CDR1 is LNHDA and CDR2 is SQIVND (reference sequence). The length of the CDR3 is 15 residues. General observations from the study: Clonal diversity may have been underestimated, and the donors were mostly white British, with more females than males.

Sequences were derived from peripheral blood, sampled 28 days after the second AZD1222 dose. The chain has TRBV19 and TRBJ2-5; D is perhaps TRBD2 (5 bases). This TCR was sampled from an adult who received the AZD1222 COVID-19 vaccine. The CDR3, as DNA: TGTGCCAGTAGATCCGTTCTCGGGATCCAAGAGACCCAGTACTTC. Its translation: CASRSVLGIQETQYF. Full variable domain (outside the CDR3, taken from reference TRBV19 and TRBJ2-5): DGGITQSPKYLFRKEGQNVTLSCEQNLNHDAMYWYRQDPGQGLRLIYYSQIVNDFQKGDIAEGYSVSREKKESFPLTVTSAQKNPTAFYLCASRSVLGIQETQYFGPGTRLLVL.